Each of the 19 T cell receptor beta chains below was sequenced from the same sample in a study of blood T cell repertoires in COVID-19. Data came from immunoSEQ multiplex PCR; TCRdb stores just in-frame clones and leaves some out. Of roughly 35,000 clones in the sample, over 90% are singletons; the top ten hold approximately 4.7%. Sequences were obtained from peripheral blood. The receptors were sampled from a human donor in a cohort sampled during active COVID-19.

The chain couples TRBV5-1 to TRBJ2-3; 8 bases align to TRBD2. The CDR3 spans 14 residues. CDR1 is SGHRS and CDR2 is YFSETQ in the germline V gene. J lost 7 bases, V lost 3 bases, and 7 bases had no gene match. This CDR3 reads CASSSGLAAHTQYF. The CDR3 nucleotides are TGCGCCAGCAGCTCCGGACTAGCCGCCCATACGCAGTATTTT.

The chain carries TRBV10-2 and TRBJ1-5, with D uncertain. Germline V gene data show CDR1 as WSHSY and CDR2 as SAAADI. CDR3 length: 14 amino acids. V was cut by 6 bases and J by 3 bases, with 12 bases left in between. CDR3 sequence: CASSQTTFNQPQHF. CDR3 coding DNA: TGCGCCAGCAGCCAGACAACCTTCAATCAGCCCCAGCATTTT.

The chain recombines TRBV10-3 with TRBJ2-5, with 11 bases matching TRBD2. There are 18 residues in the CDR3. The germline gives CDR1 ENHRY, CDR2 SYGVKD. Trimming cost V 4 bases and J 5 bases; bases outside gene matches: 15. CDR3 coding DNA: TGTGCCATCAGTGTAGGAGTAGTAGCGGGAGGGCCGGGGGAGACCCAGTACTTC. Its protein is CAISVGVVAGGPGETQYF.

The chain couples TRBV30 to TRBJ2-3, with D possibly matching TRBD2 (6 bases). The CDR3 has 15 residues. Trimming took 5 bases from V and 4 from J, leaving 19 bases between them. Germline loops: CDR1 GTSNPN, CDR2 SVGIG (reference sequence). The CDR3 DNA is TGTGCCTGGGACCGGGACTTGACCTTGGCAGATACGCAGTATTTT. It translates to CAWDRDLTLADTQYF.

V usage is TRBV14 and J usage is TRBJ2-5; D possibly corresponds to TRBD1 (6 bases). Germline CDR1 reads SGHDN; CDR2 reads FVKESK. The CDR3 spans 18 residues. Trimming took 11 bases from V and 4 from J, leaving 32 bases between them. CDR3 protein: CALDERRGGHPRVETQYF. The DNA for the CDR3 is TGTGCCCTTGACGAAAGGAGAGGGGGACATCCCAGGGTAGAGACCCAGTACTTC.

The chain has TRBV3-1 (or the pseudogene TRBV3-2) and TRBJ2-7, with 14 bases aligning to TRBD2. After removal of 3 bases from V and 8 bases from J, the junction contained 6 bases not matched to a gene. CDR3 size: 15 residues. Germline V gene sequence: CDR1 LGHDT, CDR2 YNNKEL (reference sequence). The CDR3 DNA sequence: TGTGCCAGCAGCCAGGGGGGACTAGCGGGGGTCCAGCAGTACTTC. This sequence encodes CASSQGGLAGVQQYF.

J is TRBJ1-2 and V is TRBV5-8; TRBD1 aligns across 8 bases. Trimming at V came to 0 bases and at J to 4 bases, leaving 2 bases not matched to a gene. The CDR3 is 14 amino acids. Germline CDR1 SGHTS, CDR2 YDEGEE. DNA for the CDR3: TGTGCCAGCAGCTTGGGACAGGGGTCCTATGGCTACACCTTC. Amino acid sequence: CASSLGQGSYGYTF.

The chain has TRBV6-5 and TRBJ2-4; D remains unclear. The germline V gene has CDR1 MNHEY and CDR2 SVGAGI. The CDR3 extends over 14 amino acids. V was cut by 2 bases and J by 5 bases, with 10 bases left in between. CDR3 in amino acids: CASSYGVEENIQYF. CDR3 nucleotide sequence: TGTGCCAGCAGTTACGGAGTGGAAGAAAACATTCAGTACTTC.

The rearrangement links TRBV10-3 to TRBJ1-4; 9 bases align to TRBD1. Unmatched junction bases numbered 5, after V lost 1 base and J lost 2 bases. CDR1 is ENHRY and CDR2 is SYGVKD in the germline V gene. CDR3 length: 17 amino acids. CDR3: CAISEWGQGATNEKLFF. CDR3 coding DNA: TGTGCCATCAGTGAGTGGGGACAGGGCGCCACTAATGAAAAACTGTTTTTT.

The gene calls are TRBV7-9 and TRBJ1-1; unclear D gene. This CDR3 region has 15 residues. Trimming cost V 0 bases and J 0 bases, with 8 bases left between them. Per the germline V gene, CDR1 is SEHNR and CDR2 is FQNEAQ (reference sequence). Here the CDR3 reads CASSLASPMNTEAFF. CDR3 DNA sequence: TGTGCCAGCAGCTTAGCATCCCCTATGAACACTGAAGCTTTCTTT.

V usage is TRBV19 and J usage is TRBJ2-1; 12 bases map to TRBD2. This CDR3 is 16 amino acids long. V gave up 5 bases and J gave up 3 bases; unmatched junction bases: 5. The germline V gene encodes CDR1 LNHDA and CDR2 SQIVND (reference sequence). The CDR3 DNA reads TGTGCCAGTAGTGTCCTAGCGGGAGGGTTCTACAATGAGCAGTTCTTC. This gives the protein CASSVLAGGFYNEQFF. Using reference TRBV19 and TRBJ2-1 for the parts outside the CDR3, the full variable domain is DGGITQSPKYLFRKEGQNVTLSCEQNLNHDAMYWYRQDPGQGLRLIYYSQIVNDFQKGDIAEGYSVSREKKESFPLTVTSAQKNPTAFYLCASSVLAGGFYNEQFFGPGTRLTVL.

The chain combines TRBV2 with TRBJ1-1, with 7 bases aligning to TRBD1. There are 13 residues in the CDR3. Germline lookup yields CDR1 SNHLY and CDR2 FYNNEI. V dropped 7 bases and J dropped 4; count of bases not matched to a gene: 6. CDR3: CASTAGQATEAFF. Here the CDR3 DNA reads TGTGCCAGCACCGCTGGACAGGCCACTGAAGCTTTCTTT.

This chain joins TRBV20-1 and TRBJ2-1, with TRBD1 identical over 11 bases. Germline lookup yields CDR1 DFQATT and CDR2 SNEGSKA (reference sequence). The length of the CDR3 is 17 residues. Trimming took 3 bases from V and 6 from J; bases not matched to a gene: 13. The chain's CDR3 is CSASESIGQGASNEQFF. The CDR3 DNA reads TGCAGTGCTAGTGAGTCCATAGGACAGGGGGCTTCCAATGAGCAGTTCTTC.

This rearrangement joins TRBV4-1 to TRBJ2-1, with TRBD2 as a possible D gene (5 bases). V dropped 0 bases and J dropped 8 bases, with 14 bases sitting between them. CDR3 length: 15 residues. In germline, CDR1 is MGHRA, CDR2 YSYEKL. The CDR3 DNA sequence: TGCGCCAGCAGCCAAGATCGAACTAGTTACGATGAGCAGTTCTTC. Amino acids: CASSQDRTSYDEQFF.

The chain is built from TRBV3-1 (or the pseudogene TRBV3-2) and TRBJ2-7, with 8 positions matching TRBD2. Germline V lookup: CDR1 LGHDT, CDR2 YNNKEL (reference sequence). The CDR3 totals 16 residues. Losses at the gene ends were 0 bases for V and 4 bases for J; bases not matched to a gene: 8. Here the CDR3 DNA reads TGTGCCAGCAGCCAAGACATGGTTAGCGGGACGTACGAGCAGTACTTC. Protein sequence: CASSQDMVSGTYEQYF.

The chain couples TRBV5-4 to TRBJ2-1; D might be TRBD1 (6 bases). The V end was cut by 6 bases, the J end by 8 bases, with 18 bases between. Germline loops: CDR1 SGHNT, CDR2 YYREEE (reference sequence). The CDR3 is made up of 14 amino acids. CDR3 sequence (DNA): TGTGCCAGCAAAGGGGGACCCACGGGCGATGAGCAGTTCTTC. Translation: CASKGGPTGDEQFF. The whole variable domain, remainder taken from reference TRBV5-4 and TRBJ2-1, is ETGVTQSPTHLIKTRGQQVTLRCSSQSGHNTVSWYQQALGQGPQFIFQYYREEENGRGNFPPRFSGLQFPNYSSELNVNALELDDSALYLCASKGGPTGDEQFFGPGTRLTVL.

CDR3 loop: CASRPGVFNQPQHF. The CDR3 DNA reads TGTGCCAGCAGGCCGGGGGTGTTCAATCAGCCCCAGCATTTT. The chain has TRBV2 and TRBJ1-5; weak D call: TRBD1 (5 bases). The CDR3 extends over 14 amino acids. The germline V gene encodes CDR1 SNHLY and CDR2 FYNNEI. Trimming pared 6 bases from V and 3 bases from J, leaving 12 bases between.

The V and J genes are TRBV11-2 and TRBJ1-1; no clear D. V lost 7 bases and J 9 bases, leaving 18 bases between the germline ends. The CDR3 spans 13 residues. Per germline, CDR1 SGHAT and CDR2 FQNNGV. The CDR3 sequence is CASIPVLKRKAFF. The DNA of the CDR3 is TGTGCCAGCATACCGGTCCTCAAAAGAAAAGCTTTCTTT.

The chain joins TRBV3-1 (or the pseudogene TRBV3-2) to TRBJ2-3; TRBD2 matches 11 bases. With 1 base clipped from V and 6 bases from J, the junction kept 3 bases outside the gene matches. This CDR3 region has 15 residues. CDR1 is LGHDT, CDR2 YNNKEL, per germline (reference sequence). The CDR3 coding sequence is TGTGCCAGCAGCCAAGGGACTAGCGGGTGGGATACGCAGTATTTT. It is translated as CASSQGTSGWDTQYF.